The present TCR beta chain was sequenced within a study of blood T cell repertoires in COVID-19. About the study: The United States, Italy and Spain supplied acute and convalescent COVID-19 samples.

This CDR3 region has 13 residues. V gave up 3 bases and J gave up 3 bases, with 7 bases separating them. Germline CDR1 reads LNHDA; CDR2 reads SQIVND (reference sequence). Measured with immunoSEQ multiplex PCR; TCRdb has only the in-frame clones, and not every one. The profile shows some 460,000 clones, roughly 90% of them singletons. Cohorts were based on clinical histories the participants reported. For this clone: This same CDR3 is encoded by further DNA sequences in the sample.

The source material was PBMCs or T cells enriched from blood (not recorded which). This sequence joins TRBV19 and TRBJ2-3, with D tentatively TRBD2 (5 bases). The clonotype comes from a woman aged 18-30 years who had recovered from COVID-19. The DNA of the CDR3 is TGTGCCAGTAGTATCGGGGTGACAGATACGCAGTATTTT. It yields the protein CASSIGVTDTQYF.